This T cell receptor (beta chain) was identified during a study of T cell responses to AZD1222 COVID-19 vaccine. Study conclusions and caveats: Spike-specific TCR breadth and depth both grew after two AZD1222 doses. Samples come after the peak T cell response, not at day 14. The sample set comprised mostly white British donors with more females, and clonal diversity was possibly underestimated.

Assay: immunoSEQ multiplex PCR; the TCRdb copy retains only in-frame clones and omits some. There are about 130,000 clones in the sample; approximately 90% occur only once, and roughly 3.5% lies in the top ten. A note on this clone: Its antigen remains unknown.

Pooled samples include second doses given at about 4 or 12 weeks. Germline CDR1 is SGHNT and CDR2 is YENEEA. CDR3 size: 14 residues. The V end lost 5 bases, the J end lost 0 bases, and 11 bases lay between the germline ends. Source: peripheral blood, taken 28 days after the second AZD1222 dose. The sequence was obtained from an adult who received the AZD1222 COVID-19 vaccine. The rearrangement links TRBV11-3 to TRBJ2-7; D perhaps matches TRBD1 (6 bases). The CDR3 sequence: CASSSRDNSYEQYF. The DNA for the CDR3 is TGTGCCAGCAGCAGCCGGGACAACTCCTACGAGCAGTACTTC.